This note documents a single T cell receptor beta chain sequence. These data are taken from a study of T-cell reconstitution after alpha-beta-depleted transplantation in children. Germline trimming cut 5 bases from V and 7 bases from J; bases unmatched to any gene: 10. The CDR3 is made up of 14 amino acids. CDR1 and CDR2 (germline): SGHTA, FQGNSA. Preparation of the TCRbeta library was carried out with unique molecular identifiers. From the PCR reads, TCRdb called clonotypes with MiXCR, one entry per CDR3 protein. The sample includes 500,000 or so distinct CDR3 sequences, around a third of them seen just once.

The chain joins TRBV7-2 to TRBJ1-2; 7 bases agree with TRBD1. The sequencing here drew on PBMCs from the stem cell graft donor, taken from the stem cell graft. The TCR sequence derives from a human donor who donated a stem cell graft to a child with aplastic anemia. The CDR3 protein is CASSLGDSPRGYTF. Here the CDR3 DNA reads TGTGCCAGCAGCCTTGGGGACAGCCCGCGTGGCTACACCTTC. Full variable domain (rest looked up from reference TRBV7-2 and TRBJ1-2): GAGVSQSPSNKVTEKGKDVELRCDPISGHTALYWYRQSLGQGLEFLIYFQGNSAPDKSGLPSDRFSAERTGGSVSTLTIQRTQQEDSAVYLCASSLGDSPRGYTFGSGTRLTVV.